The 17 T cell receptor beta chains listed next were all sequenced from one sample in a study of shared clonotypes between healthy human individuals (dated by TCRdb to 2018 to 2021). Library method: the immunoSEQ multiplex PCR assay. Not all clones reach the TCRdb copy of this immuneACCESS table, which keeps in-frame sequences only. Checked studies attribute under half of the gap to unresolved V genes and leave the rest unexplained. Here the sample has about 110,000 clones; around 68% occur a single time. The ten largest clonotypes hold approximately 25% of the sample. Sequencing was done on a sample of memory CD8+ T cells sorted from blood. The label giving this sample's cell subset or site can be read as: CD45RO+ cells pooled with CCR7-negative TemRA cells. The receptors were gathered from a woman aged 25-40 years in good health.

This chain links TRBV6-5 with TRBJ2-7; TRBD1 agrees at 8 bases. J gave up 5 bases and V 5 bases, and 8 bases lay outside the gene matches. This CDR3 is 14 amino acids long. The germline gives CDR1 MNHEY, CDR2 SVGAGI. CDR3 nucleotides: TGTGCCAGCAGTCAAGCAGGGGGCAACGACGAGCAGTACTTC. Translation gives CASSQAGGNDEQYF.

This clone was found a few times. The V gene is TRBV13, the J gene TRBJ2-4, with a possible D match to TRBD2 (6 bases). Germline CDR1 is PRHDT and CDR2 is FYEKMQ (reference sequence). The CDR3 sequence is 16 residues long. Deletions cut 6 bases from V and 3 bases from J, with 18 bases between. The CDR3 DNA follows: TGTGCCAGCAGACATCGGGGGAGTCACGACAAAAACATTCAGTACTTC. Encoded protein: CASRHRGSHDKNIQYF.

This clone was counted a single time. J is TRBJ2-7 and V is TRBV14, with TRBD2 matching over 13 bases. V shed 0 bases, J shed 4 bases, and the junction held 6 bases outside the gene matches. The length of the CDR3 is 17 residues. Germline V gene sequence: CDR1 SGHDN, CDR2 FVKESK. The CDR3 region is CASSQDHRLAGGYEQYF. CDR3 in DNA: TGTGCCAGCAGCCAAGATCACCGACTAGCGGGAGGTTACGAGCAGTACTTC.

The rearrangement joins TRBV5-1 to TRBJ2-3; maybe TRBD1 (5 bases). V was pared by 0 bases and J by 2 bases, with 19 bases between. Germline-derived CDR1 and CDR2 are SGHRS and YFSETQ. The CDR3 is 18 amino acids. Here the CDR3 DNA reads TGCGCCAGCAGCTTGGGGACGACAGCCTTCACCTCCACAGATACGCAGTATTTT. Translating gives CASSLGTTAFTSTDTQYF.

CDR3 sequence: CASSLWVDSGGDYEQYF. CDR3 bases: TGTGCCAGCAGTTTATGGGTTGATAGCGGGGGGGACTACGAGCAGTACTTC. V is TRBV28 and J is TRBJ2-7; the match to TRBD2 covers 11 bases. Germline values: CDR1 MDHEN, CDR2 SYDVKM. This CDR3 is 17 amino acids long. Trimming cost V 0 bases and J 3 bases; bases outside gene matches: 7.

CDR3 sequence: CASSLSTSSYNEQFF. CDR3 nucleotides: TGCGCCAGCAGCTTGAGTACTAGCTCCTACAATGAGCAGTTCTTC. J is TRBJ2-1 and V is TRBV5-1, with D perhaps matching TRBD2 (5 bases). V lost 1 base, J lost 0 bases, and 8 bases lay in between. Germline-derived CDR1 and CDR2 are SGHRS and YFSETQ. The CDR3 runs 15 residues.

This sequence joins TRBV7-9 and TRBJ2-1; 11 positions agree with TRBD2. The germline CDR1 and CDR2 sequences are SEHNR and FQNEAQ (reference sequence). V was clipped by 1 base and J by 7 bases; unmatched bases: 3. The CDR3 loop spans 15 amino acids. In nucleotides, the CDR3 is TGTGCCAGCAGCTTAGTGGCTAGCGGGAGGAATGAGCAGTTCTTC. This translates into CASSLVASGRNEQFF.

This clone occurred once. This chain uses TRBV28 with TRBJ1-2, with TRBD1 matching 12 bases. The germline CDR1 and CDR2 sequences are MDHEN and SYDVKM. The J segment lost 7 bases and the V segment lost 5 bases, leaving 14 bases of the junction unmatched. The CDR3 totals 17 residues. The CDR3 here is CASSPLPGQGAFGGYTF. CDR3 nucleotides: TGTGCCAGCAGTCCCCTTCCGGGACAGGGGGCGTTCGGTGGCTACACCTTC.

This chain links TRBV7-3 with TRBJ1-3; 8 bases line up with TRBD1. The CDR3 is 18 residues long. The ends lost 0 bases at V and 3 bases at J; junction bases unmatched: 10. The germline CDR1 and CDR2 sequences are SGHTA and FQGTGA. CDR3 coding DNA: TGTGCCAGCAGCTTAACACTTCCGGGACAGGAGGATGGAAACACCATATATTTT. Translating it yields CASSLTLPGQEDGNTIYF.

V and J are TRBV6-1 and TRBJ2-3, with TRBD2 as a possible D gene (5 bases). V was pared by 2 bases and J by 3 bases, with 9 bases between. This CDR3 contains 14 residues. Germline values: CDR1 MNHNS, CDR2 SASEGT. The CDR3 spells CASSELGSTDTQYF. For the CDR3, the DNA is TGTGCCAGCAGTGAACTGGGGAGTACAGATACGCAGTATTTT.

Comments on this clone: A read error may be the cause here, since a much bigger clone is one base away. The sample has other DNA sequences that encode this CDR3 too. This chain links TRBV6-1 with TRBJ2-1; TRBD2 might be the D (5 bases). The length of the CDR3 is 15 residues. The germline CDR1 and CDR2 sequences are MNHNS and SASEGT. The germline V and J ends were trimmed by 6 bases and 8 bases, with 20 bases remaining between them. This CDR3 is CASSYTSGGSDEQFF. CDR3 nucleotides: TGTGCCAGCAGCTATACTAGTGGAGGTAGCGATGAGCAGTTCTTC.

By share of the sample, this clone is medium-sized. Distinct nucleotide sequences in the sample also encode this CDR3. V gene TRBV6-6 combines with J gene TRBJ2-1; tentative D call: TRBD2 (6 bases). The CDR3 contains 15 residues. V lost 2 bases, J lost 5 bases, and 13 bases lay in between. Germline CDR1 MNHNY, CDR2 SVGAGI (reference sequence). This CDR3 reads CASSYMAGKNNEQFF. The CDR3 DNA reads as TGTGCCAGCAGTTACATGGCGGGGAAGAACAATGAGCAGTTCTTC.

This chain links TRBV19 with TRBJ1-5; D is unclear. Per germline, CDR1 LNHDA and CDR2 SQIVND (reference sequence). This CDR3 spans 14 amino acids. Trimming took off 1 base at V and 4 bases at J, with 8 bases between the two ends. Here the CDR3 reads CASSIALMNQPQHF. CDR3 DNA sequence: TGTGCCAGTAGTATAGCCCTGATGAATCAGCCCCAGCATTTT.

At least ten counts were recorded for this clone. The rearrangement uses TRBV6-4 and TRBJ2-3, with 9 bases identical to TRBD2. The CDR3 is made up of 15 amino acids. Germline V gives CDR1 MRHNA, CDR2 SNTAGT. V lost 3 bases to trimming and J lost 1 base; unmatched junction nucleotides: 2. The CDR3 region has the DNA TGTGCCAGCAGTGAGCGGGAGGGCGGCACAGATACGCAGTATTTT. Amino acids: CASSEREGGTDTQYF.

The chain uses TRBV19 and TRBJ2-7, with D tentatively TRBD1 (6 bases). Germline CDR1 is LNHDA and CDR2 is SQIVND (reference sequence). V gave up 1 base and J gave up 3 bases, with 10 bases separating them. The CDR3 is 14 amino acids. CDR3 region: CASSIALQGYEQYF. In DNA form, the CDR3 reads TGTGCCAGTAGTATAGCTCTACAGGGCTACGAGCAGTACTTC.

This chain uses TRBV13 with TRBJ1-3; TRBD1 might be the D (5 bases). The CDR3 spans 15 residues. Germline V gives CDR1 PRHDT, CDR2 FYEKMQ (reference sequence). Between the trimmed V and J ends, which lost 3 bases and 0 bases, there was a span of 9 bases. The CDR3 protein is CASSLEGYSGNTIYF. In DNA, the CDR3 is TGTGCCAGCAGCTTGGAGGGGTACTCTGGAAACACCATATATTTT. The full variable domain, its missing parts supplied by reference TRBV13 and TRBJ1-3, is AAGVIQSPRHLIKEKRETATLKCYPIPRHDTVYWYQQGPGQDPQFLISFYEKMQSDKGSIPDRFSAQQFSDYHSELNMSSLELGDSALYFCASSLEGYSGNTIYFGEGSWLTVV.

The rearrangement uses TRBV18 and TRBJ1-4; the D gene is possibly TRBD1 (5 bases). Germline assignment: CDR1 KGHSH and CDR2 LQKENI. The CDR3 length is 23 residues. The V end lost 3 bases, the J end lost 1 base, and 33 bases lay between the germline ends. The CDR3 here is CASSPTDPLTNERRDITNEKLFF. The DNA for the CDR3 is TGTGCCAGCTCACCGACAGATCCCTTAACTAATGAAAGGAGAGATATAACTAATGAAAAACTGTTTTTT.